This TCR beta chain came from a study of T cell clonality in common variable immunodeficiency. General observations from the study: TCRbeta clonality was increased in CVID versus healthy controls.

This clone was recorded at least ten times. What it binds is not known. The read finishes 3 residues shy of the CDR3 end, and the germline J gene is used to complete it. V shed 8 bases, J shed 7 bases, and the junction held 7 bases outside the gene matches. The CDR3 loop spans 13 amino acids. Germline CDR1 reads MNHGY; CDR2 reads SAAAGT. TCRdb's copy holds only in-frame clones and misses some; the assay was immunoSEQ multiplex PCR. The data list approximately 46,000 clones, none observed once; approximately 5.9% falls to the top ten. The sequence derives from a person between 18 and 69 years old in good health. The chain combines TRBV6-8 with TRBJ2-1; TRBD1 matches at 8 bases. Sequencing used peripheral blood mononuclear cells. Incomplete CDR3 DNA: TGTGCCAGCCCATCCGGGACAGGTAATGAG. It specifies CASPSGTGNE. The full CDR3 protein is CASPSGTGNEQFF.